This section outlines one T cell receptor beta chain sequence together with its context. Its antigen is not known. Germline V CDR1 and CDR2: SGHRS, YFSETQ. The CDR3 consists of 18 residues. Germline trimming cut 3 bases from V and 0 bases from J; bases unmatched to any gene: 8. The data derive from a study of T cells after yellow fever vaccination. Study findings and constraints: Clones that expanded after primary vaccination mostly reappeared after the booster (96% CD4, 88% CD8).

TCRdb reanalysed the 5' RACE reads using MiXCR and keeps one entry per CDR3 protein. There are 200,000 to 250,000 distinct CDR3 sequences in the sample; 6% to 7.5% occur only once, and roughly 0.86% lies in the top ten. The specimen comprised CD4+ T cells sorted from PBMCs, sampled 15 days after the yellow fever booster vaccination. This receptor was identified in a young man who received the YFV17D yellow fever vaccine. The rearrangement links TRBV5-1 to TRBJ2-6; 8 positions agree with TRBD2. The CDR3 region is CASSSISGEHSGANVLTF. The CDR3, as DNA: TGCGCCAGCAGCTCCATTAGCGGGGAACACTCTGGGGCCAACGTCCTGACTTTC.